This TCR beta chain is drawn from a study of blood T cell repertoires in COVID-19. Turning to the study itself: Some COVID-19 samples were acute and others convalescent; all came from the United States, Italy and Spain.

The CDR3 is 13 residues long. V was pared by 6 bases and J by 4 bases, with 12 bases between. Profiled with immunoSEQ multiplex PCR; TCRdb holds only in-frame clones, not every one. The sample has some 370,000 clones, 70% to 90% seen once. The V gene is TRBV12-3 or TRBV12-4, the J gene TRBJ1-1; D is unclear. The TCR comes from a man aged 35 to 55 with acute or convalescent COVID-19. The specimen was peripheral blood. The CDR3 DNA is TGTGCCAGCAGGTCTACGGAGGGCACTGAAGCTTTCTTT. It translates to CASRSTEGTEAFF.